This T cell receptor delta chain was obtained from a study of Vδ1+ human thymocytes. Study-level findings and limits: TRG sequences recurred across donors, whereas TRD sequences stayed essentially private. Around 20% of thymic delta-chain sequences were Vdelta2, with few Vdelta3, unlike blood Vdelta1+ controls. Thymic TRG and TRD repertoires appeared highly polyclonal.

The template was reverse-transcribed extracted RNA. Multiplex PCR used pooled V-gene forward primers and a constant-region reverse primer to amplify CDR3s. TCRdb re-called the multiplex PCR reads through CATT. Of about 58,000 delta-chain clones in the sample, roughly 15% were seen once. The CDR3 is 18 amino acids. J lost 0 bases, V lost 3 bases, and 10 bases had no gene match. Per germline, CDR1 TSWWSYY and CDR2 QGS. Thymocytes were sorted as CD3+ TCRVdelta1+ TCRVdelta2- after alphabeta T cell depletion. In its sample, this clone was seen a few times. Its target is not known. The clonotype originates from a girl under three years old who had congenital heart surgery. The sequenced material came from Vdelta1+ gamma-delta thymocytes from the thymus. Noted subset: FACS-sorted CD3+ TCRalphabeta- TCRVdelta1+ TCRVdelta2- thymocytes. The chain carries TRDV1 and TRDJ1; 10 bases map to TRDD3. The CDR3 DNA reads TGTGCTCTTGGGGAGCTACTGGGGGATCCCCTGTACACCGATAAACTCATCTTT. The encoded protein is CALGELLGDPLYTDKLIF.